This is a list of T cell receptor beta chains from one sample in a study of PD-L1 blockade in urothelial cancer. The assay was immunoSEQ multiplex PCR, and TCRdb's table has in-frame clones only and misses some. Found here are tens of thousands of clones, approximately 90% of them singletons; the top ten hold less than 2%. The sample here was PBMCs, taken around atezolizumab (anti-PD-L1) treatment. The receptor set was obtained from a man in his fifties or sixties with urothelial cancer. CDR3s include the opening cysteine and the closing phenylalanine or tryptophan. The order of the fields is CDR3 length, V gene, clone size, J gene, D gene, CDR3 protein, CDR3 DNA. A D gene is named only where the DNA matches it firmly. Only part of the rows carry a size: once, few, many, or a class if the clone is expanded.

cdr3_length: 16; v_call: TRBV29-1; clone_size: -; j_call: TRBJ1-1; d_call: TRBD1; cdr3_aa: CSVEGAGGAQRTEAFF; cdr3_nt: TGCAGCGTTGAAGGGGCAGGGGGCGCGCAGAGGACTGAAGCTTTCTTT
cdr3_length: 14; v_call: TRBV7-9; clone_size: once; j_call: TRBJ1-1; d_call: -; cdr3_aa: CASSPLQVNTEAFF; cdr3_nt: TGTGCCAGCAGCCCGCTACAGGTGAACACTGAAGCTTTCTTT
cdr3_length: 15; v_call: TRBV18; clone_size: -; j_call: TRBJ2-1; d_call: TRBD1; cdr3_aa: CASSRQGDSYNEQFF; cdr3_nt: TGTGCCAGCTCTAGACAGGGAGACTCCTACAATGAGCAGTTCTTC
cdr3_length: 14; v_call: TRBV27; clone_size: few; j_call: TRBJ2-7; d_call: TRBD2; cdr3_aa: CASSLVGGSYEQYF; cdr3_nt: TGTGCCAGCAGTTTGGTGGGGGGGTCCTACGAGCAGTACTTC
cdr3_length: 15; v_call: TRBV11-2; clone_size: few; j_call: TRBJ2-7; d_call: -; cdr3_aa: CASSPSAGPAYEQYF; cdr3_nt: TGTGCCAGCAGCCCGAGTGCGGGACCGGCCTACGAGCAGTACTTC
cdr3_length: 15; v_call: TRBV9; clone_size: -; j_call: TRBJ2-3; d_call: -; cdr3_aa: CASSVEVGISDTQYF; cdr3_nt: TGTGCCAGCAGCGTAGAGGTCGGGATCTCGGATACGCAGTATTTT
cdr3_length: 15; v_call: TRBV6-4; clone_size: -; j_call: TRBJ1-2; d_call: TRBD1; cdr3_aa: CASRLGQGANYGYTF; cdr3_nt: TGTGCCAGCAGACTCGGACAGGGGGCGAACTATGGCTACACCTTC
cdr3_length: 16; v_call: TRBV5-6; clone_size: -; j_call: TRBJ2-3; d_call: -; cdr3_aa: CASFSYRERSTDTQYF; cdr3_nt: TGTGCCAGCTTCTCGTACAGGGAGAGGAGCACAGATACGCAGTATTTT
cdr3_length: 14; v_call: TRBV6-6; clone_size: -; j_call: TRBJ1-3; d_call: TRBD1; cdr3_aa: CASSGTGHGNTIYF; cdr3_nt: TGTGCCAGCAGTGGGACAGGGCATGGAAACACCATATATTTT
cdr3_length: 14; v_call: TRBV18; clone_size: -; j_call: TRBJ2-7; d_call: -; cdr3_aa: CASSPPTRGYEQYF; cdr3_nt: TGTGCCAGCTCCCCCCCGACTAGGGGCTACGAGCAGTACTTC
cdr3_length: 15; v_call: TRBV28; clone_size: -; j_call: TRBJ1-1; d_call: -; cdr3_aa: CASSLTALGNTEAFF; cdr3_nt: TGTGCCAGCAGTTTAACCGCCCTAGGGAACACTGAAGCTTTCTTT